A selection of T cell receptor beta chains follows, all from one sample in a study of identical twins. TCRdb reprocessed the 5' RACE reads with MiXCR, giving one entry per CDR3 protein. The data show 650,000 to 750,000 distinct CDR3 sequences, about 20% seen once. This same sample was also taken into another study, of T cells expressing NK-cell markers.

Material for sequencing was PBMCs. These receptors were collected from a woman between 18 and 29 years old in good health. Each CDR3 is given with its conserved first and last residue. The D gene is left open where the match is weak. A clone size is listed for some rows: how often the clone was seen (once, few, many), or a class if it is expanded.

v_gene,abundance,d_gene,j_gene,CDR3nt,CDR3aa
TRBV14,NA,TRBD2,TRBJ2-7,TGTGCCAGCAGCCAACCCCTTCTAGCGGGAGGGCCAAAGCAGTACTTC,CASSQPLLAGGPKQYF
TRBV4-1,NA,TRBD1,TRBJ2-2,TGCGCCAGCAGCCTCGAGGGGGACAGAAGCACCGGGGAGCTGTTTTTT,CASSLEGDRSTGELFF
TRBV20-1,once,NA,TRBJ2-5,TGCAGTGCGGGGGACCGGTACCAAGAGACCCAGTACTTC,CSAGDRYQETQYF
TRBV20-1,NA,TRBD1,TRBJ2-1,TGCAGTGCTAGACCCCGACAGGGGGGGTCCTACAATGAGCAGTTCTTC,CSARPRQGGSYNEQFF
TRBV15,few,TRBD1,TRBJ2-5,TGTGCCACCAGCAGAGGAGCAGGGGGACAAGAGACCCAGTACTTC,CATSRGAGGQETQYF
TRBV5-1,NA,NA,TRBJ2-1,TGCGCCAGCGGGGCATTGGGGGCTGAGCAGTTCTTC,CASGALGAEQFF
TRBV20-1,few,TRBD2,TRBJ2-3,TGCAGTGCTAGAGATGAGCGGGGGGGCAAAGATACGCAGTATTTT,CSARDERGGKDTQYF
TRBV20-1,many,NA,TRBJ2-1,TGCAGTGCTAGTGTTGTTAGCGGATACAATGAGCAGTTCTTC,CSASVVSGYNEQFF
TRBV12-3/TRBV12-4,NA,NA,TRBJ2-5,TGTGCCAGCAGTTTAAGGAAGTTCCAAGAGACCCAGTACTTC,CASSLRKFQETQYF
TRBV20-1,few,NA,TRBJ1-6,TGCAGTGCTAGAGGCGGTTCCAGCTCCTATAATTCACCCCTCCACTTT,CSARGGSSSYNSPLHF
TRBV20-1,few,NA,TRBJ2-1,TGCAGTGCTAGACCCAGGGCGAATGAGCAGTTCTTC,CSARPRANEQFF
TRBV7-2,NA,NA,TRBJ2-1,TGTGCCAGCAGCGGGGGCGCATCCTACAATGAGCAGTTCTTC,CASSGGASYNEQFF
TRBV28,NA,NA,TRBJ2-7,TGTGCCAGCAGTTTATCCCTCCGGGACTCCTCCCTCTACGAGCAGTACTTC,CASSLSLRDSSLYEQYF
TRBV29-1,few,NA,TRBJ1-1,TGCAGCGTTGAAGATCTGACCAAATCGAACACTGAAGCTTTCTTT,CSVEDLTKSNTEAFF
TRBV2,few,NA,TRBJ2-7,TGTGCCAGGCGGGCTAGCGCATCCTACGAGCAGTACTTC,CARRASASYEQYF
TRBV15,few,TRBD2,TRBJ2-3,TGTGCCACCAGCAGTCGAATTACTAGCGGGAGGGGCACAGATACGCAGTATTTT,CATSSRITSGRGTDTQYF
TRBV5-1,few,NA,TRBJ2-7,TGCGCCAGCAGCTTCCACAGCTACTACGAGCAGTACTTC,CASSFHSYYEQYF
TRBV29-1,few,NA,TRBJ2-2,TGCAGCGTTCTTACCTCAGTAACCGGGGAGCTGTTTTTT,CSVLTSVTGELFF
TRBV12-3/TRBV12-4,few,NA,TRBJ2-7,TGTGCCAGCAGTGGCCCTACTACGAGCTTGTTCTTC,CASSGPTTSLFF
TRBV29-1,few,TRBD2,TRBJ2-6,TGCAGCGTTCTGACTAGCACAGGTCTCTCAGGGGCCAACGTCCTGACTTTC,CSVLTSTGLSGANVLTF
TRBV12-3/TRBV12-4,many,NA,TRBJ2-3,TGTGCCAGCATCGAGGACAGTAACACAGATACGCAGTATTTT,CASIEDSNTDTQYF
TRBV7-9,NA,NA,TRBJ1-5,TGTGCCAGCAGCAAGGGGGGGGGCAATCAGCCCCAGCATTTT,CASSKGGGNQPQHF
TRBV6-5,few,NA,TRBJ1-1,TGTGCCAGCAGTTACGGGGCCCGACAAGGGGGGACTATGAACACTGAAGCTTTCTTT,CASSYGARQGGTMNTEAFF
TRBV29-1,many,NA,TRBJ1-1,TGCAGCGTTGTGAAGAACACTGAAGCTTTCTTT,CSVVKNTEAFF
TRBV5-5,few,TRBD2,TRBJ2-5,TGTGCCAGCAGCATGCTGACTAGCGGGAGGCGGGAGACCCAGTACTTC,CASSMLTSGRRETQYF
TRBV20-1,NA,NA,TRBJ2-1,TGCAGTGCTAGCGGAGAGGCGCCTGAGCAGTTCTTC,CSASGEAPEQFF